The clone carrying this T cell receptor (beta chain) was seen once. Germline is not matched at one junction end, which may reflect a read error. The sample belongs to a study of cytomegalovirus exposure and HLA in healthy donors. PCR employed 60 Vbeta and 13 Jbeta primers. Using immunoSEQ multiplex PCR, the repertoire was profiled, and TCRdb retains in-frame clones only, with some absent. Among some 93,000 clones listed, 65% were seen once. CDR1 is MDHEN, CDR2 SYDVKM, per germline. The CDR3 length is 15 residues. Sequencing input: PBMCs. The TCR comes from a boy younger than 18 in good health and CMV-seropositive. The V and J genes are TRBV28 and TRBJ2-1, with 9 bases identical to TRBD1. The DNA of the CDR3 is TGTGCCAGCCGTTTCCCGGGACAGGGTGGGAATGAGCAGTTCTTC. Protein product: CASRFPGQGGNEQFF.